This TCR beta chain is drawn from a study of CD8+ T cells in alopecia areata. Overall study: Each day, treated patients took oral tofacitinib twice, at 5 to 10 mg per dose.

Treatment noted: oral pan-JAK inhibitor, 5-10 mg twice daily. Specimens obtained from alopecia areata patients comprised lesional scalp punch biopsies and peripheral blood. V lost 8 bases and J lost 6, with 15 bases in between. CDR3 length: 12 amino acids. Germline CDR1 is SQVTM and CDR2 is ANQGSEA. Isolated RNA was reverse transcribed into cDNA used as the sequencing template. TCRdb's table, derived via immunoSEQ multiplex PCR, lists solely in-frame clones and lacks some. The repertoire has under 25,000 clones, about 63% of them found once; the top ten carry roughly 8.2%. Whole-study findings and limits: Numerous expanded lesional clones remained in scalp and blood during tofacitinib.

This clone was detected only a few times. Its antigen is unknown. Here the sequenced sample was skin, taken at week 4, from a patient treated with tofacitinib. The sequence came from a human donor with alopecia areata. The J gene is TRBJ2-3, the V gene TRBV29-1; D not resolved. The CDR3 reads CSTQQSQDTQYF. The CDR3 DNA follows: TGCAGCACCCAACAAAGCCAGGATACGCAGTATTTT.